Each of the 6 T cell receptor beta chains below was sequenced from the same sample in a study of a mutant IDH1 vaccine in newly diagnosed glioma. Time point described: week 11, during vaccination. Vaccination used 300 ug of mutant IDH1 20-mer peptide per dose, with topical imiquimod. Method: immunoSEQ multiplex PCR; TCRdb's copy keeps in-frame clones and lacks some. The sample yields 120,000 or so clones, around 80% seen once. No antigen has been identified for these receptors. Here the sequenced sample was PBMCs, taken from a glioma patient whose treatment included an IDH1 peptide vaccine. The receptors were sampled from a man aged 35-49 years with glioma.

The gene calls are TRBV4-2 and TRBJ1-4, with D hard to call. The CDR3 contains 13 residues. Germline lookup yields CDR1 LGHNA and CDR2 YNFKEQ. V was shortened by 0 bases and J by 13 bases, with 12 bases between the two germline ends. The CDR3 DNA is TGTGCCAGCAGCCAAGAAATACAGTACGGACTGTTTTTT. It yields the protein CASSQEIQYGLFF.

The chain is built from TRBV5-4 and TRBJ2-6; D gene uncertain. Germline assignment: CDR1 SGHNT and CDR2 YYREEE (reference sequence). CDR3 length: 14 residues. Trimming pared 1 base from V and 3 bases from J, leaving 5 bases between. In DNA, the CDR3 is TGTGCCAGCAGCTTGATTGATGGGGCCAACGTCCTGACTTTC. Its protein is CASSLIDGANVLTF.

The gene calls are TRBV5-4 and TRBJ2-5; 7 positions agree with TRBD1. J gave up 7 bases and V 4 bases, and 7 bases lay outside the gene matches. The CDR3 has 13 residues. CDR1 SGHNT and CDR2 YYREEE come from the germline V gene (reference sequence). CDR3 amino acids: CASSPTGPGTQYF. In DNA form, the CDR3 reads TGTGCCAGCAGCCCGACAGGGCCGGGGACCCAGTACTTC.

This rearrangement joins TRBV14 to TRBJ2-7; no clear D. The CDR3 is made up of 16 amino acids. Per germline, CDR1 SGHDN and CDR2 FVKESK. Trimming took 0 bases from V and 4 from J, leaving 16 bases between them. The CDR3 protein is CASSQESARKDYEQYF. CDR3 nucleotides: TGTGCCAGCAGCCAAGAATCAGCGAGAAAAGATTACGAGCAGTACTTC. Full variable domain (outside the CDR3, taken from reference TRBV14 and TRBJ2-7): EAGVTQFPSHSVIEKGQTVTLRCDPISGHDNLYWYRRVMGKEIKFLLHFVKESKQDESGMPNNRFLAERTGGTYSTLKVQPAELEDSGVYFCASSQESARKDYEQYFGPGTRLTVT.

This rearrangement joins TRBV6-5 to TRBJ2-2, with D possibly TRBD1 on 6 matching bases. The V gene lost 0 bases and the J gene lost 4 bases, with 9 bases spanning the gap. Germline V lookup: CDR1 MNHEY, CDR2 SVGAGI. The CDR3 spans 15 residues. CDR3 nucleotide sequence: TGTGCCAGCAGTTACTCGACAGGATCCACCGGGGAGCTGTTTTTT. The encoded protein is CASSYSTGSTGELFF.

The CDR3 DNA follows: TGTGCCACCAGCAGAGATAGGGGGGGAACCGAGCAGTACTTC. This gives the protein CATSRDRGGTEQYF. The chain carries TRBV15 and TRBJ2-7, with D possibly TRBD2 on 7 matching bases. The CDR3 covers 14 residues. The V gene lost 0 bases and the J gene lost 6 bases, with 12 bases spanning the gap. Germline V lookup: CDR1 LNHNV, CDR2 YYDKDF (reference sequence).